Detailed here is one TCR beta chain. This clone was detected a few times. What antigen it recognizes has not been identified. A much more abundant neighbour one base away suggests this may be a read error. This entry belongs to a study of shared clonotypes between healthy human individuals (TCRdb year 2020). For the study in its entirety: A few men and a couple of women, aged 18 to 49 years, made up the cohort. Per donor, three plates each were used for CD4 naive and CD4 memory, two for CD8 naive, and one for CD8 memory. The study deeply sequenced blood TCR repertoires of five healthy adults to estimate repertoire size and the extent of clonotype sharing between individuals. To increase sequencing depth and limit assay-specific biases, different laboratories used diverse techniques to prepare libraries and sequence TCR repertoires. Per donor, leukapheresis produced somewhere between about 0.94 and 9.5 billion PBMCs. General conclusions and limits of the study: When a handful of donors were compared, the shared fraction of clonotypes was about 5% for naive CD4, approximately 3.3% for naive CD8, roughly 2.5% for memory CD4, and approximately 0.4% for memory CD8. Clonotypes shared by all four sorted-subset donors showed higher generation probabilities than non-shared clonotypes. Because the study included a small number of donors, the genetic and exposure-history diversity represented was limited. Rarefaction of sorted-subset datasets indicated incomplete sequencing despite the large sequencing depth. Pairwise subsampling led to the expectation that sequencing depth would affect the degree of clonotype sharing among donors. Sampling was restricted to blood, and TCR repertoires in tissue are likely to differ from TCR repertoires in blood. Naive subsets generally had larger estimated clonotype richness than memory subsets.

The donors were healthy, HIV-negative adults with no recently reported acute infections or vaccinations. Every donor was a Caucasian adult residing in Nashville, Tennessee, USA. CD8 memory samples consisted of magnetically selected CD45RO+ cells combined with CCR7-negative CD45RA+ effector memory (TemRA) cells. Blood was obtained by leukapheresis, after which PBMCs were separated by Ficoll-Histopaque density gradient centrifugation and cryopreserved in liquid nitrogen vapor phase. Analytical flow cytometry was used to check the purity and quantity of each magnetically sorted T cell population. Each sorted fraction had its genomic DNA isolated and then quantified by UV absorbance on a Nanodrop 2000c. In the germline V gene, CDR1 corresponds to SGHNT and CDR2 to YENEEA. The cysteine opens and the phenylalanine closes a CDR3 of 16 amino acids. The only DNA kept is the CDR3, 48 bases in frame from the first base.

Using the deep immunoSEQ assay, multiplex PCR amplified TCR CDR3 regions from genomic DNA. For each cell subset, the extracted genomic DNA was distributed evenly across all wells of several immunoSEQ 96-well plates, and each plate served as one replicate. For sorted subsets, about 200 ng genomic DNA, equal to about 30,000 T cell genomes, was loaded into each replicate PCR. The purified libraries were quantified using a Qubit 3.0 fluorometer, sized with a Bioanalyzer 2100, and then quantified again using the KAPA Library Quantification kit. Every immunoSEQ 96-well plate was sequenced on a dedicated single-read 150-cycle Illumina NextSeq 550 flow cell. Regarding the original processing steps: Because the immunoSEQ output included only junctional sequences and no quality scores, the filtering could not be the same as the filtering used for full-length reads. To assign V/J genes and CDR3, sequences were annotated using PyIR, a Python wrapper for IgBLAST v1.9, with IMGT germline references. Any read was removed if the V/J assignment was weak (E-value above 1e-6), the CDR3 was missing, or the read contained stop codons, out-of-frame junctions, or ambiguous translated residues. V3J clonotypes were defined as sequences sharing an identical inferred V gene, J gene, and CDR3 amino acid sequence. Percentage overlap between repertoires was computed as shared unique clonotypes divided by the size of the smaller repertoire. RTK rarefaction, the Chao1 estimator, and Recon v2.1 estimates of unobserved clonotypes were used to assess repertoire richness. Generation probabilities for all TCRbeta clonotypes obtained by the gDNA method from a few donors were computed using OLGA. TCRdb limited this immuneACCESS table to in-frame rearrangements with V and J called. A share of clones is missing; checked studies link under half to unresolved V genes, and the rest is unexplained. V and J calls and clone size are as listed in that table; D and trimming were resolved from the DNA. A total of 95,000 to 120,000 clones appear in this sample, about 71% of them only once. The biggest ten clones account for approximately 25% of the sample.

The receptor's source is a woman in her 30s in good health. Source material: memory CD8+ T cells sorted from blood. The cell subset or site label, as the study defines it: CD45RO+ cells pooled with CCR7-negative TemRA cells. The chain employs TRBV11-3 and TRBJ2-7, with 10 bases matching TRBD2. The DNA reads TGCGCCAGCAGCCAAGGACTAGCGGTTTCATCCTACGAGCAGTACTTC. Translated, it reads CASSQGLAVSSYEQYF.